This T cell receptor beta chain appears in the sequencing data of a study of blood T cells in healthy people across ages (dated by TCRdb to the mid-2010s). Regarding the complete study: In model experiments, roughly one uniquely barcoded TCR beta cDNA molecule per two T cells was captured by template switching. Using deep sequencing normalized with unique cDNA molecular identifiers, the study measured how TCR beta repertoire diversity changes with age. Donors were grouped into four age groups: young (average about 15 years), middle-aged (about 40), aged (62) and long-lived (approximately 78). To avoid experimental bias, donors of different ages were spread randomly across the sequencing lanes. Using the same blood draw, the study looked at two additional independent replicas of 1 million unique cDNA reads for two donors, one aged 18 to 30 and the other aged 80 or older. The paper's findings and limits, for the study overall: The CMV infection status of donors was not known, potentially confounding age-related changes in expanded clonotypes. As age increased, observed TCR beta diversity per million T cells dropped in a roughly linear way, and a significant reduction was already evident by age 40. The long-lived group showed more naive CD4+ T cells, fewer expanded clones and increased TCR diversity than the aged group, suggesting age selection. The percentage of naive T cells measured by flow cytometry correlated strongly with observed TCR beta diversity. Estimates of total diversity based on one million sequenced T cells were regarded as lower bounds and as underestimates. Because profiling used bulk unsorted PBMCs, naive and antigen-experienced compartments could not be compared conclusively.

Receptor amplification or capture employed 5' RACE. Sequencing relied on an Illumina HiSeq 2500. A second PCR of roughly 7 to 11 cycles was run with a J-beta primer mix and a sample-barcoded 5' primer. A unique molecular identifier was introduced onto each TCR beta cDNA molecule by a template-switch 5' adaptor carrying 12 random nucleotides. Each sample yielded at least 3 million CDR3-containing paired-end reads. First-strand cDNA synthesis was performed from all RNA using the Mint cDNA synthesis kit, with priming by a TRBC-specific oligonucleotide. Following uracil-DNA glycosylase treatment, all cDNA underwent a first 18-cycle PCR with the universal primers M1SS and BC2_uni_R. For the original study's pipeline: Normalization of each sample was performed by random selection of 1 million high-quality reads, each carrying a distinct molecular identifier. Reads sharing molecular identifiers were discarded rather than binned into consensus sequences. MiTCR, with a Q25 quality threshold and the strictest error-elimination algorithm, was used for CDR3 identification, clonotype clustering and error correction. Lower-bound total TCR beta diversity was estimated with a nonparametric unseen species model using Euler transformation. TCRdb reanalyzed the raw reads on its own, using fastp at Q25 for trimming and MiXCR for clone calling, and kept in-frame beta chains. Duplicate CDR3 protein sequences are folded into a single record with the most common DNA and genes. These V and J calls rely on TCRdb rather than the paper's analysis. The sample contains around 990,000 distinct CDR3 sequences, roughly two fifths of them found a single time. The top ten clonotypes cover approximately 14% of the sample.

Of note for this clonotype: No antigen is known for it. The record has no base qualities; no much larger clone is one base away.

V is shortened by 0 bases, J by 0 bases, and the region joining them spans 11 bases. Spanning cysteine to phenylalanine, the CDR3 consists of 17 amino acids. The CDR3 DNA has 51 bases and is translated from base 1. From a lookup of the germline V gene, CDR1 and CDR2 are SGHDN and FVKESK. The approximately 39 donors, aged roughly 6 to 95 years, were systemically healthy Caucasian individuals from Russia. Each donor gave around 9 milliliters of peripheral blood, collected into EDTA-treated Vacutainer tubes. Ficoll-Paque density-gradient centrifugation was used to isolate PBMCs, with at least 6.5 million obtained per sample. Total RNA was extracted from PBMCs with Trizol reagent, with at least 6 micrograms obtained per sample. The percentages of naive CD45RAhigh/CD27high T cells were determined by flow cytometry on a PBMC aliquot from every donor.

The sample comprised blood. The receptor was derived from a man between 18 and 35 years old in good health. The chain links TRBV14 with TRBJ2-2; TRBD1 is a weak D gene call, 6 bases matching. The CDR3 reads as follows: CASSQELTGANTGELFF. The nucleotides read TGTGCCAGCAGCCAAGAATTGACAGGCGCGAACACCGGGGAGCTGTTTTTT.